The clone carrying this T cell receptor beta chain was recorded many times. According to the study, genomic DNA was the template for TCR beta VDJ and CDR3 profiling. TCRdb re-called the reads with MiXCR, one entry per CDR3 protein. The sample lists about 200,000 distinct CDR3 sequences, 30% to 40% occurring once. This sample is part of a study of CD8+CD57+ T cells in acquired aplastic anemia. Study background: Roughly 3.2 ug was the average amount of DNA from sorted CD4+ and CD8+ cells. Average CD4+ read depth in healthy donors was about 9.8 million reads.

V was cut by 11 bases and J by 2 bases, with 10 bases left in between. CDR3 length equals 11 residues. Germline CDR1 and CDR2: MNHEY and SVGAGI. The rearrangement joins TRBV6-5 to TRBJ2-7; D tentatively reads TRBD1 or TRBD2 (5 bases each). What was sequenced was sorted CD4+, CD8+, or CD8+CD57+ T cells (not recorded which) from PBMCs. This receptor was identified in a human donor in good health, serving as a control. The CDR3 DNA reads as TGTGCCCCCCCGGGACCCTACGAGCAGTACTTC. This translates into CAPPGPYEQYF.